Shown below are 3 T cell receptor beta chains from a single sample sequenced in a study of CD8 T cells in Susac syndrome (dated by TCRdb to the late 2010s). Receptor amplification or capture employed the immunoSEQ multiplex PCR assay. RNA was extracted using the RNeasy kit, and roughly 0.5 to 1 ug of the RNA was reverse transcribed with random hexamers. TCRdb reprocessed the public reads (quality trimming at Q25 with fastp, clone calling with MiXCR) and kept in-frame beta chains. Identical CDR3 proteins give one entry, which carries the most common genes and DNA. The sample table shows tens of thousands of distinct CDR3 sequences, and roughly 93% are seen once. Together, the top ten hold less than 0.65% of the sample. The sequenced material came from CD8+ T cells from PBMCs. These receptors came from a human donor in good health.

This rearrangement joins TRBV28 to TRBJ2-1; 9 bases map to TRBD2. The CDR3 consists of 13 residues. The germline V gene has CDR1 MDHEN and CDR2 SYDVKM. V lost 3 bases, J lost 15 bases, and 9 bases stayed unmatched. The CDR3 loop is CASSFFSGRVGFF. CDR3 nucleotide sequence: TGTGCCAGCAGTTTTTTTAGCGGGAGAGTGGGGTTCTTC.

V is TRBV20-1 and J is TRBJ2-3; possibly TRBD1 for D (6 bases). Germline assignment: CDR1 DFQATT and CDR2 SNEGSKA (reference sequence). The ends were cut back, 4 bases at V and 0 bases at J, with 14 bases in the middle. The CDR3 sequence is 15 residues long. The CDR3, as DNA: TGCAGTGCTATCGGGACACCTCTTAGCACAGATACGCAGTATTTT. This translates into CSAIGTPLSTDTQYF.

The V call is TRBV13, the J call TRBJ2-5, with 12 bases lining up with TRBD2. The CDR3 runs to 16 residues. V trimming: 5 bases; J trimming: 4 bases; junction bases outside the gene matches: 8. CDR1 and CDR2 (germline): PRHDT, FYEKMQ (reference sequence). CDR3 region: CASSLTSGRRGETQYF. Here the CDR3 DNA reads TGTGCCAGCAGCCTTACTAGCGGGAGGAGAGGAGAGACCCAGTACTTC.